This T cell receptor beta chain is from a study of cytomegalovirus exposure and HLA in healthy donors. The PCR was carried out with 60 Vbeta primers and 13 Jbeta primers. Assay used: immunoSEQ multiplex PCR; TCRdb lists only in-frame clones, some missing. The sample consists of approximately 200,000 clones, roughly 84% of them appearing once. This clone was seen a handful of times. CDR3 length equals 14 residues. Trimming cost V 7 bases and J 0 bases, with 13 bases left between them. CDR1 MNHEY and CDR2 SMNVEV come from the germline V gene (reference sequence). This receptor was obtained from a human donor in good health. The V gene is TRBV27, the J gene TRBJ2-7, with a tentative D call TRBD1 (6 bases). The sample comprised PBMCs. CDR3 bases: TGTGCCAGCAAGCGGCAGGGGTCCTCCTACGAGCAGTACTTC. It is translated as CASKRQGSSYEQYF.